These 10 T cell receptor beta chains came from one sample sequenced in a study of regulatory T cells in long-lasting Graves disease. Arm-PCR of CDR3 regions with iRepertoire HTBI primers generated TCR beta libraries. TCRdb ran MiXCR on the multiplex PCR reads and lists one entry per CDR3 protein. The table records about 520,000 distinct CDR3 sequences, 12% of them present only once. As to time point: newly diagnosed GD, antithyroid drugs for less than 3 months. PBMC RNA served as the TCR library source. This sample was also put to use in a study of T cells in Graves' hyperthyroidism and ophthalmopathy.

The sequencing used peripheral blood mononuclear cells (PBMCs), collected at new diagnosis, from a patient treated with antithyroid drugs. The source of these receptors is a woman in her twenties or thirties with Graves disease.

The rearrangement uses TRBV7-8 and TRBJ1-5; D gene ambiguous. V was trimmed by 2 bases and J by 6 bases, leaving 8 bases between them. This CDR3 is 13 amino acids long. CDR1 is SGHVS, CDR2 FQNEAQ, per germline. CDR3 sequence: CASSLLFGQPQHF. The DNA of the CDR3 is TGTGCCAGCAGCTTACTTTTTGGTCAGCCCCAGCATTTT.

This clonotype was counted ten times or more. The J gene is TRBJ2-1, the V gene TRBV12-3 or TRBV12-4, with 8 bases that match TRBD1. V lost 7 bases and J lost 4; bases outside the gene matches: 6. The CDR3 sequence is 14 residues long. The CDR3 DNA sequence: TGTGCCAGCAAGGGGACAGGTCTTTACAATGAGCAGTTCTTC. Protein product: CASKGTGLYNEQFF.

This clonotype was observed many times. This chain connects TRBV15 to TRBJ2-3; D is uncertain. Trimming took 6 bases from V and 2 from J, leaving 15 bases between them. The CDR3 runs 15 residues. Germline values: CDR1 LNHNV, CDR2 YYDKDF (reference sequence). Written as DNA, the CDR3 is TGTGCCACCAGGTTGGGCATGGCCCCCACAGATACGCAGTATTTT. Protein product: CATRLGMAPTDTQYF.

This clonotype was counted many times. The chain uses TRBV2 and TRBJ1-2; D gene unclear. Trimming cost V 7 bases and J 4 bases, with 13 bases left between them. Germline CDR1 is SNHLY and CDR2 is FYNNEI. The CDR3 totals 13 residues. CDR3 DNA sequence: TGTGCCAGCACGGGCGGGTTGAGCTATGGCTACACCTTC. Translation: CASTGGLSYGYTF.

This clonotype occurred many times. V gene TRBV18 combines with J gene TRBJ1-4; D uncertain. In germline, CDR1 is KGHSH, CDR2 LQKENI. The germline V and J ends were trimmed by 3 bases and 2 bases, with 7 bases remaining between them. The CDR3 sequence is 14 residues long. Written as DNA, the CDR3 is TGTGCCAGCTCACCGCGGCAGACTAATGAAAAACTGTTTTTT. Protein: CASSPRQTNEKLFF.

This rearrangement joins TRBV2 to TRBJ1-5; D unclear. The germline V and J ends were trimmed by 4 bases and 6 bases, with 13 bases remaining between them. Germline V CDR1 and CDR2: SNHLY, FYNNEI. This CDR3 is built from 14 residues. CDR3 loop: CASSVHDAPQPQHF. In DNA form, the CDR3 reads TGTGCCAGCAGTGTACACGATGCACCTCAGCCCCAGCATTTT.

CDR3 protein: CASSRGWTSGIYEQYF. The CDR3, as DNA: TGTGCCAGTAGTAGGGGTTGGACTAGCGGAATCTACGAGCAGTACTTC. V usage is TRBV19 and J usage is TRBJ2-7; TRBD2 aligns across 10 bases. CDR1 is LNHDA, CDR2 SQIVND, per germline (reference sequence). J gave up 3 bases and V 4 bases, and 9 bases lay outside the gene matches. This CDR3 is 16 amino acids long.

This clonotype showed up many times. The chain recombines TRBV6-1 with TRBJ1-1; 7 nucleotides match TRBD1. V shed 8 bases, J shed 1 base, and the junction held 10 bases outside the gene matches. The CDR3 contains 15 residues. Germline V gives CDR1 MNHNS, CDR2 SASEGT. The CDR3 DNA reads as TGTGCCAGCCACAACTCCCGACAGGGGAACACTGAAGCTTTCTTT. The encoded protein is CASHNSRQGNTEAFF.

This clonotype was recorded many times. The chain combines TRBV30 with TRBJ2-1; D gene unclear. V shed 1 base and J shed 10 bases, with 11 bases lying between them. Germline V lookup: CDR1 GTSNPN, CDR2 SVGIG (reference sequence). CDR3 length: 12 amino acids. This CDR3 reads CAWSDFPREQFF. The CDR3 bases are TGTGCCTGGAGTGATTTCCCCCGCGAGCAGTTCTTC. Combining the CDR3 with reference TRBV30 and TRBJ2-1 gives the whole variable domain SQTIHQWPATLVQPVGSPLSLECTVEGTSNPNLYWYRQAAGRGLQLLFYSVGIGQISSEVPQNLSASRPQDRQFILSSKKLLLSDSGFYLCAWSDFPREQFFGPGTRLTVL.

The sample holds many counts of this clonotype. This chain links TRBV7-9 with TRBJ2-2; no clear D. Germline CDR1 SEHNR, CDR2 FQNEAQ (reference sequence). Trimming took off 3 bases at V and 7 bases at J, with 6 bases between the two ends. There are 12 residues in the CDR3. The CDR3 DNA reads TGTGCCAGCAGCTTGATTGACGGGGAGCTGTTTTTT. Protein sequence: CASSLIDGELFF. Drawing the rest from reference TRBV7-9 and TRBJ2-2, the complete variable domain is DTGVSQNPRHKITKRGQNVTFRCDPISEHNRLYWYRQTLGQGPEFLTYFQNEAQLEKSRLLSDRFSAERPKGSFSTLEIQRTEQGDSAMYLCASSLIDGELFFGEGSRLTVL.